This T cell receptor beta chain emerged from a study of T cell clonotyping in hematopoietic cell transplantation. Germline lookup yields CDR1 SNHLY and CDR2 FYNNEI. The V and J ends lost 5 bases and 5 bases respectively, with 12 bases between them. This CDR3 is built from 13 residues. Study observations and caveats: Broader posttransplant TCR repertoire diversity was predicted by graft donor and pretransplant recipient Inverse Simpson Index values.

Remarks on this clone: The antigen is unknown.

Clones were sequenced by immunoSEQ multiplex PCR, and TCRdb holds only the in-frame ones, with some missing. The table includes more than 8,000 clones, approximately 91% detected once. This TCR was recovered from a male patient aged 55 to 69 who had an allogeneic stem cell transplant from a related donor, so the T cells may come from the graft donor. Some clones in this sample may be carry-over from other donors' samples. J is TRBJ1-1 and V is TRBV2, with D perhaps TRBD1 (5 bases). The sample consisted of peripheral blood mononuclear cells, taken at the time of graft-versus-host disease after allogeneic stem cell transplant. CDR3: CASSSLGDTEAFF. The CDR3 DNA reads TGTGCCAGCAGTTCCTTGGGGGATACTGAAGCTTTCTTT.